These 24 T cell receptor beta chains share one sample of origin, sequenced in a study of T-cell memory formation after mild COVID-19. One entry per CDR3 protein results from TCRdb running MiXCR on the 5' RACE reads. The repertoire holds more than 400,000 distinct CDR3 sequences, with about 20% as singletons. Sequencing used PBMCs or a T cell subset sorted from them (not recorded which). The receptors originated from an adult woman who had mild COVID-19 (a few samples of this study predate the infection). Cell type and time point are not known.

This clonotype was seen many times. This chain links TRBV5-1 with TRBJ2-7; D gene uncertain. V lost 4 bases and J 3 bases, leaving 17 bases between the germline ends. CDR1 is SGHRS and CDR2 is YFSETQ in the germline V gene. The CDR3 has 15 amino acids. The CDR3 nucleotides read TGCGCCAGCAGCCGCGAATCACACCCAAACTACGAGCAGTACTTC. Encoded protein: CASSRESHPNYEQYF.

There are a few counts of this clonotype. This chain connects TRBV7-2 to TRBJ2-1; TRBD2 aligns across 7 bases. The CDR3 spans 20 residues. J gave up 1 base and V 4 bases, and 19 bases lay outside the gene matches. CDR1 is SGHTA, CDR2 FQGNSA, per germline. Here the CDR3 reads CASSWYGGGVGGPSYNEQFF. For the CDR3, the DNA is TGTGCCAGCAGCTGGTATGGGGGAGGAGTGGGAGGGCCGTCCTACAATGAGCAGTTCTTC.

This clonotype turned up a few times. J is TRBJ2-1 and V is TRBV7-6; D unresolved. CDR3 length: 14 residues. Germline V gene sequence: CDR1 SGHVS, CDR2 FNYEAQ. Trimming took 5 bases from V and 6 from J, leaving 14 bases between them. CDR3 loop: CASSPFMAGNEQFF. Written as DNA, the CDR3 is TGTGCCAGCAGCCCCTTTATGGCCGGCAATGAGCAGTTCTTC.

This clonotype was seen a handful of times. The chain carries TRBV4-3 and TRBJ2-5, with TRBD2 matching 9 bases. The CDR3 totals 15 residues. CDR1 and CDR2 from the germline V gene are LGHNA and YSLEER. Trimming at V came to 3 bases and at J to 1 base, leaving 3 bases not matched to a gene. CDR3 residues: CASSHSSGIQETQYF. The CDR3 nucleotides read TGCGCCAGCAGCCATTCTAGCGGGATCCAAGAGACCCAGTACTTC.

The chain links TRBV5-4 to TRBJ1-1; D is undetermined. The germline V and J ends were trimmed by 0 bases and 1 base, with 7 bases remaining between them. CDR3 length equals 14 residues. Germline values: CDR1 SGHNT, CDR2 YYREEE (reference sequence). CDR3 DNA: TGTGCCAGCAGCTTGGCGAGGGAGAACACTGAAGCTTTCTTT. Amino acids: CASSLARENTEAFF.

The chain is built from TRBV20-1 and TRBJ2-1; 11 nucleotides match TRBD2. The CDR3 spans 14 residues. The J segment lost 7 bases and the V segment lost 6 bases, leaving 8 bases of the junction unmatched. Germline V gives CDR1 DFQATT, CDR2 SNEGSKA (reference sequence). CDR3 loop: CSASGTSGPNEQFF. The DNA for the CDR3 is TGCAGTGCATCCGGGACTAGCGGACCGAATGAGCAGTTCTTC.

The J gene is TRBJ1-1, the V gene TRBV10-3; D remains unclear. From germline, CDR1 is ENHRY and CDR2 SYGVKD. V gave up 7 bases and J gave up 6 bases, with 18 bases separating them. CDR3 length equals 14 residues. Written as DNA, the CDR3 is TGTGCCATCAAAGCGGAGTCCCAGGCCGCTGAAGCTTTCTTT. Translating it yields CAIKAESQAAEAFF.

The V and J genes are TRBV20-1 and TRBJ2-2; no clear D. The CDR3 runs to 16 residues. The ends were cut back, 0 bases at V and 0 bases at J, with 11 bases in the middle. CDR1 is DFQATT and CDR2 is SNEGSKA in the germline V gene (reference sequence). This CDR3 is CSARDPGFANTGELFF. In nucleotides, the CDR3 is TGCAGTGCTAGAGATCCAGGTTTCGCGAACACCGGGGAGCTGTTTTTT.

Only a few counts were recorded for this clonotype. The germline gene is not matched at one end of the junction; a read error may be the cause. This rearrangement joins TRBV6-1 to TRBJ1-2; 9 nucleotides line up with TRBD1. CDR1 and CDR2 from the germline V gene are MNHNS and SASEGT. The CDR3 runs 13 residues. The CDR3 loop is CASSAPGQGQRLF. The CDR3 DNA follows: TGTGCCAGCAGTGCACCGGGACAGGGTCAGAGACTCTTC.

The chain recombines TRBV12-3 or TRBV12-4 with TRBJ1-2; D is uncertain. The CDR3 sequence is 15 residues long. The V end lost 3 bases, the J end lost 4 bases, and 15 bases lay between the germline ends. The CDR3 loop is CASSFSPIDSYGYTF. CDR3 nucleotides: TGTGCCAGCAGTTTTTCCCCCATCGACTCCTATGGCTACACCTTC.

The rearrangement uses TRBV15 and TRBJ1-1, with D perhaps matching TRBD1 (6 bases). The CDR3 covers 18 residues. Germline CDR1 and CDR2: LNHNV and YYDKDF (reference sequence). Trimming took 1 base from V and 5 from J, leaving 23 bases between them. CDR3 sequence (DNA): TGTGCCACCAGCAGAGGCGGGGGCGCAGAGTCCGGACGGACTGAAGCTTTCTTT. Amino acid sequence: CATSRGGGAESGRTEAFF.

V and J are TRBV20-1 and TRBJ1-2, with 10 bases aligning to TRBD1. The CDR3 consists of 15 residues. Trimming at V came to 0 bases and at J to 8 bases, leaving 9 bases not matched to a gene. Germline loops: CDR1 DFQATT, CDR2 SNEGSKA (reference sequence). CDR3: CSARDRQGAGGGYTF. In nucleotides, the CDR3 is TGCAGTGCTAGAGATCGACAGGGGGCTGGAGGGGGCTACACCTTC.

This chain uses TRBV9 with TRBJ2-7; possible D gene TRBD2, 6 bases. Trimming stripped 0 bases from V and 1 base from J, with 11 bases between. Germline-derived CDR1 and CDR2 are SGDLS and YYNGEE. The CDR3 has 15 amino acids. As DNA, the CDR3 is TGTGCCAGCAGCGTAGGCGGGACTTTATCCTACGAGCAGTACTTC. Residues: CASSVGGTLSYEQYF.

This clonotype was picked up one time. The gene calls are TRBV18 and TRBJ1-1; 10 nucleotides agree with TRBD1. Looked up from germline, CDR1 is KGHSH and CDR2 is LQKENI. V trimming: 6 bases; J trimming: 6 bases; junction bases outside the gene matches: 4. CDR3 length: 13 residues. DNA of the CDR3: TGTGCCAGCTCGGACAGGGGGGTATCTGAAGCTTTCTTT. Its protein is CASSDRGVSEAFF.

The CDR3 spells CASSIIGSSDTQYF. DNA for the CDR3: TGTGCCAGTAGTATTATTGGGTCCTCAGATACGCAGTATTTT. The chain has TRBV19 and TRBJ2-3; D is undetermined. The CDR3 totals 14 residues. Trimming removed 3 bases at V and 4 bases at J, with 11 bases between. CDR1 LNHDA and CDR2 SQIVND come from the germline V gene (reference sequence).

This clonotype has more than one count but fewer than ten. The V and J genes are TRBV27 and TRBJ1-5; TRBD1 matches 7 bases. Unmatched junction bases numbered 11, after V lost 2 bases and J lost 1 base. From germline, CDR1 is MNHEY and CDR2 SMNVEV (reference sequence). The CDR3 consists of 18 residues. The CDR3: CASSLAHHLQGSNQPQHF. The CDR3 DNA sequence: TGTGCCAGCAGTTTAGCCCACCATTTACAGGGGAGCAATCAGCCCCAGCATTTT.

This clonotype came up a few times. V usage is TRBV2 and J usage is TRBJ1-2; maybe TRBD1 (5 bases). The CDR3 consists of 14 residues. Trimming stripped 2 bases from V and 4 bases from J, with 11 bases between. Looked up from germline, CDR1 is SNHLY and CDR2 is FYNNEI. The CDR3 bases are TGTGCCAGCAGTGAACAGGGACGTGGCTATGGCTACACCTTC. Residues: CASSEQGRGYGYTF.

This clonotype was detected a few times. This chain links TRBV5-1 with TRBJ1-1, with 7 positions matching TRBD1. Trimming took 4 bases from V and 0 from J; bases not matched to a gene: 6. Looked up from germline, CDR1 is SGHRS and CDR2 is YFSETQ. CDR3 length: 15 amino acids. The CDR3 here is CASSSRGPVNTEAFF. The CDR3 nucleotides are TGCGCCAGCAGCAGTAGGGGGCCGGTGAACACTGAAGCTTTCTTT.

The table lists this clonotype with a few counts. This chain's CDR3 is CASSPTGLADTQYF. DNA for the CDR3: TGTGCCAGCAGCCCGACAGGGTTGGCAGATACGCAGTATTTT. The V gene is TRBV7-3, the J gene TRBJ2-3; 7 nucleotides line up with TRBD1. The CDR3 has 14 residues. Germline V lookup: CDR1 SGHTA, CDR2 FQGTGA. V lost 5 bases and J lost 4; bases outside the gene matches: 6. Filled out from reference TRBV7-3 and TRBJ2-3, the complete variable domain reads GAGVSQTPSNKVTEKGKYVELRCDPISGHTALYWYRQSLGQGPEFLIYFQGTGAADDSGLPNDRFFAVRPEGSVSTLKIQRTERGDSAVYLCASSPTGLADTQYFGPGTRLTVL.

This clonotype was detected a few times. CDR3 residues: CASSSTGDRTDTQYF. The CDR3 DNA reads TGCGCCAGCAGCTCGACAGGAGACCGCACAGATACGCAGTATTTT. V is TRBV5-1 and J is TRBJ2-3; D might be TRBD1 (6 bases). The CDR3 runs to 15 residues. The V gene's germline CDR1 is SGHRS and CDR2 YFSETQ. The ends were cut back, 3 bases at V and 1 base at J, with 12 bases in the middle.

This clonotype was counted only a few times. The chain carries TRBV5-1 and TRBJ1-2; D ambiguous. The V and J ends lost 4 bases and 1 base respectively, with 11 bases between them. Germline V lookup: CDR1 SGHRS, CDR2 YFSETQ. This CDR3 has 14 amino acids. CDR3 nucleotides: TGCGCCAGCAGCCACCGGACTGATAACTATGGCTACACCTTC. This gives the protein CASSHRTDNYGYTF.

This clonotype appeared a few times. The rearrangement joins TRBV7-2 to TRBJ1-2; TRBD1 might be the D (6 bases). Germline assignment: CDR1 SGHTA and CDR2 FQGNSA. The CDR3 has 14 amino acids. The V end lost 2 bases, the J end lost 7 bases, and 14 bases lay between the germline ends. CDR3 sequence reads: CASSLSPGAGGYTF. CDR3 DNA: TGTGCCAGCAGCTTATCTCCGGGGGCGGGTGGCTACACCTTC.

The chain couples TRBV3-1 to TRBJ1-1; unclear D gene. Germline V gives CDR1 LGHDT, CDR2 YNNKEL (reference sequence). CDR3 length: 14 residues. The V and J ends lost 1 base and 4 bases respectively, with 10 bases between them. CDR3 DNA sequence: TGTGCCAGCAGCCAAGGCCCGCCGGGCACTGAAGCTTTCTTT. Translating gives CASSQGPPGTEAFF.

The V call is TRBV12-3 or TRBV12-4, the J call TRBJ2-4; D may be TRBD1 (6 bases). Trimming removed 1 base at V and 5 bases at J, with 18 bases between. CDR3 length: 17 amino acids. In DNA, the CDR3 is TGTGCCAGCAGTTTAGGACTGGGGAACAGGGACGAAAACATTCAGTACTTC. It is translated as CASSLGLGNRDENIQYF.